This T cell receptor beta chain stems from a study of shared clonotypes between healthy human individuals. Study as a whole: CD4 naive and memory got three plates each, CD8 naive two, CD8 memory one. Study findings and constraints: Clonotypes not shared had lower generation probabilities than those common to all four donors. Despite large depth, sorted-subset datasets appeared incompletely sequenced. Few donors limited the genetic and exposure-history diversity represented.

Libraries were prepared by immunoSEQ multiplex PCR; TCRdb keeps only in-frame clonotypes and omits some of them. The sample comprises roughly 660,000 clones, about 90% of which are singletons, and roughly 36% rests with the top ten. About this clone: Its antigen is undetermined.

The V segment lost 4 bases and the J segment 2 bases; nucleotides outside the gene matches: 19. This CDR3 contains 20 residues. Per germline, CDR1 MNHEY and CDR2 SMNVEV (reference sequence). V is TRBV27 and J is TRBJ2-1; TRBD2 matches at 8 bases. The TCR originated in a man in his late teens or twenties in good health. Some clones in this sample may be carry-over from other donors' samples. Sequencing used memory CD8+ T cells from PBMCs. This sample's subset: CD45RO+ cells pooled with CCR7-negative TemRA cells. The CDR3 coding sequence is TGTGCCAGCAGTTCAACCGGGGGAGGACTAGCCACCCCTCCCTACAATGAGCAGTTCTTC. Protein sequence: CASSSTGGGLATPPYNEQFF.